The present T cell receptor beta chain was sequenced within a study of shared clonotypes between healthy human individuals. Study-wide points: When naive CD4 clonotypes were compared across a few donors, around 5% were shared. Among non-shared clonotypes, generation probabilities were lower than among those shared by all four donors.

Donors were healthy HIV-negative adults without recently reported acute infections or vaccinations. This CDR3 has 15 residues. V was pared by 5 bases and J by 1 base, with 14 bases between. The germline gives CDR1 MDHEN, CDR2 SYDVKM. The count of this clone is one. Its target is unknown. Template for every sorted-subset replicate PCR totaled around 200 ng DNA, some 30,000 T cell genomes. Sequenced by immunoSEQ multiplex PCR; TCRdb stores in-frame clones only, minus some. The table records fewer than 3 million clones, 85% to 95% of them present only once. Material: naive CD4+ T cells from PBMCs. Subset meaning: CD45RA+ positively selected. The chain uses TRBV28 and TRBJ1-1; D remains ambiguous. This TCR came from a man younger than 35 in good health. Some clones in this sample may be carry-over from other donors' samples. This chain's CDR3 is CASSPGPSPNTEAFF. The CDR3 DNA is TGTGCCAGCAGTCCTGGACCGAGCCCGAACACTGAAGCTTTCTTT.